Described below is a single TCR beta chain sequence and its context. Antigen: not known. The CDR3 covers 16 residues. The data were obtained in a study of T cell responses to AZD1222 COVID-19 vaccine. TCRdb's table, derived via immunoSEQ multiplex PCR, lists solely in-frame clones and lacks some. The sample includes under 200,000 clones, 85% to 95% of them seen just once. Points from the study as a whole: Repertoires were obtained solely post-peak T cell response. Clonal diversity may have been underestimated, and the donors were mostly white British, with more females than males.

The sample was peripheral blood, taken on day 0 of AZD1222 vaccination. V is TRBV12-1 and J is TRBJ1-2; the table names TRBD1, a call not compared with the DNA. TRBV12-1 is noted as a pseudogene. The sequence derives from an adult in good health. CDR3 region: CASSPQGTARLYGYTF. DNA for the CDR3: TGTGCCAGCAGCCCGCAAGGGACAGCCCGTCTGTATGGCTACACCTTC.